This T cell receptor beta chain was obtained from a study of tumor-infiltrating lymphocytes in primary liver carcinoma. About the study: Maximum tumor diameters ranged from about 4.2 to 11 cm, stage T1-T3 N0M0. Study-level points and caveats: Just about 7.5-25% of leading clones were found in every one of five regions. Significantly larger top-250-clone fractions were found in tumors than in blood (p = 0.039).

Taking about 19-32 mg of unsorted bulk tissue, the authors co-extracted RNA and DNA. On this clonotype: The antigen is unknown. Germline is not matched at one junction end, which may reflect a read error.

The germline CDR1 and CDR2 sequences are SGHNT and YENEEA. The CDR3 runs 15 residues. Researchers generated TCR beta cDNA from about 450 ng of total RNA, relying on a constant-region primer. Three-round nested multiplex PCR performed with slightly modified ARM-PCR produced the TCR beta libraries. Researchers ran the first two PCR rounds for 9 to 10 cycles each with TRBV1-TRBV30 forward primers and a C-beta reverse primer. From the multiplex PCR reads, TCRdb called clonotypes with MiXCR, one entry per CDR3 protein. The table has 50,000 to 60,000 distinct CDR3 sequences, around 77% seen once. This TCR was recovered from a middle-aged man with primary liver carcinoma and hepatitis B virus infection. This chain connects TRBV11-3 to TRBJ1-5; no clear D gene. The sequencing input was liver tumor tissue from sampling region 5. Subset in this sample: tumor region T5, tumor centre. CDR3 DNA sequence: TGCGCCAGGAGCTTAGATCTGGAGGTGGCTCAGCCCCAGCATTTT. Translated: CARSLDLEVAQPQHF.